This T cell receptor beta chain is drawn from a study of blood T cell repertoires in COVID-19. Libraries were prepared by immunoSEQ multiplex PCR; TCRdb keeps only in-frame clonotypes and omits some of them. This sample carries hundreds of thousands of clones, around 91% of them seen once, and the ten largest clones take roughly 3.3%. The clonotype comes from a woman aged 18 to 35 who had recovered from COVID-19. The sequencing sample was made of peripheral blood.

The CDR3 DNA is TGCGCCAGCAGTCAGTCGTCAGGACTAGCCAAAAACATTCAGTACTTC. As protein: CASSQSSGLAKNIQYF. V is TRBV4-3 and J is TRBJ2-4, with D perhaps matching TRBD2 (5 bases). Germline V gene sequence: CDR1 LGHNA, CDR2 YSLEER. This CDR3 comprises 16 residues. Between the trimmed V and J ends, which lost 6 bases and 0 bases, there was a span of 15 bases.